Sample share makes the clone carrying this T cell receptor (beta chain) medium-sized. Its antigen remains unknown. V gave up 0 bases and J gave up 9 bases; unmatched junction bases: 1. Per the germline V gene, CDR1 is LGHNA and CDR2 is YSLEER. The CDR3 contains 15 residues. This specimen belongs to a study of OX40 agonist ivuxolimab in advanced cancers. Study background: Allowance was made for prior anti-PD-1, anti-PD-L1 or anti-CTLA-4 therapy, and about 40% had some.

Points from the study as a whole: At 0.1 to 3.0 mg/kg, CD4+ and CD8+ blood T cells expanded clonally by week 6.

Clones were sequenced by immunoSEQ multiplex PCR, and TCRdb holds only the in-frame ones, with some missing. The data hold 20,000 to 25,000 clones, with more than 80% observed a single time. The sequence was obtained from an adult with an advanced solid tumor such as melanoma, head and neck, liver or kidney cancer. The chain employs TRBV4-3 and TRBJ1-6; 11 bases are a match to TRBD1. Source: CD4+ or CD8+ T cells sorted from blood, taken in a trial of the OX40 agonist ivuxolimab. CDR3 sequence (DNA): TGCGCCAGCAGCCAAGATGGGACAGGGGGTTCACCCCTCCACTTT. Protein: CASSQDGTGGSPLHF.